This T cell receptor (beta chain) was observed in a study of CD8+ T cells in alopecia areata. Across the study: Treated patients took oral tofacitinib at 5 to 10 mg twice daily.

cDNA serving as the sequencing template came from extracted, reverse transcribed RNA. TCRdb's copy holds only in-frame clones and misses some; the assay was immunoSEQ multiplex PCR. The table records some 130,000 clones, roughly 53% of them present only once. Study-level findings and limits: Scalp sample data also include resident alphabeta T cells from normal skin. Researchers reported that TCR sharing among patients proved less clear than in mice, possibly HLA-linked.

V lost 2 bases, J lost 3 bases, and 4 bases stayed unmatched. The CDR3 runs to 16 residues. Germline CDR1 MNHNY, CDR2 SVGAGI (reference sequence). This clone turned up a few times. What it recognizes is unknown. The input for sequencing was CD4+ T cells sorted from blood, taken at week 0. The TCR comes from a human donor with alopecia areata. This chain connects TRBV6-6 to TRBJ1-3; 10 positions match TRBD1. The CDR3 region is CASSYRDRGGGNTIYF. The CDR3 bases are TGTGCCAGCAGTTACCGGGACAGGGGAGGTGGAAACACCATATATTTT.